Following are 7 T cell receptor beta chains from one sample sequenced in a study of identifying expanded T cells in peripheral blood. The protocol was immunoSEQ multiplex PCR, while the TCRdb copy is restricted to in-frame clones and leaves out a portion. Among about 110,000 clones, 88% were seen once, and the ten largest hold around 8.2%. Sequencing input: blood. The receptor set was obtained from a person between 18 and 69 years old in good health.

The chain has TRBV11-3 and TRBJ2-1, with a possible D match to TRBD1 (6 bases). With 2 bases removed from V and 11 bases from J, the gap between germline ends came to 10 bases. Germline V lookup: CDR1 SGHNT, CDR2 YENEEA. This CDR3 spans 12 amino acids. The CDR3 bases are TGTGCCAGCAGCTTAACGGACAGTCAGCAGTTCTTC. Protein: CASSLTDSQQFF. Drawing the rest from reference TRBV11-3 and TRBJ2-1, the complete variable domain is EAGVVQSPRYKIIEKKQPVAFWCNPISGHNTLYWYLQNLGQGPELLIRYENEEAVDDSQLPKDRFSAERLKGVDSTLKIQPAELGDSAVYLCASSLTDSQQFFGPGTRLTVL.

This chain links TRBV5-6 with TRBJ2-6; 7 nucleotides agree with TRBD1. This CDR3 spans 14 amino acids. Germline-derived CDR1 and CDR2 are SGHDT and YYEEEE. V lost 6 bases and J lost 4; bases outside the gene matches: 4. The chain's CDR3 is CASTGQAGANVLTF. CDR3 nucleotides: TGTGCCAGCACTGGACAGGCGGGGGCCAACGTCCTGACTTTC.

The chain combines TRBV6-5 with TRBJ1-1; D gene ambiguous. With 4 bases removed from V and 10 bases from J, the gap between germline ends came to 19 bases. The CDR3 has 14 residues. CDR1 and CDR2 from the germline V gene are MNHEY and SVGAGI. DNA of the CDR3: TGTGCCAGCAGTTCTGCCGGGTCCCCTCTGGGAGCTTTCTTT. Translating gives CASSSAGSPLGAFF.

The chain carries TRBV7-8 and TRBJ1-5; 7 bases agree with TRBD1. CDR3 length: 15 amino acids. Germline V gene sequence: CDR1 SGHVS, CDR2 FQNEAQ. The junction had 10 bases not matched to a gene; V was cut back by 5 bases and J by 6 bases. The CDR3 coding sequence is TGTGCCAGCAGCACCCGGACAGGCGGGGGTCAGCCCCAGCATTTT. Translated: CASSTRTGGGQPQHF.

This rearrangement joins TRBV19 to TRBJ2-5; D might be TRBD2 (5 bases). The CDR3 runs 16 residues. Germline V CDR1 and CDR2: LNHDA, SQIVND (reference sequence). Trimming shortened V by 5 bases and J by 1 base, and 17 bases separated the two germline ends. CDR3 in amino acids: CASSSGAETSQETQYF. The CDR3 DNA reads TGTGCCAGTAGTTCTGGAGCGGAAACCTCCCAAGAGACCCAGTACTTC.

This chain uses TRBV6-5 with TRBJ2-5; the match to TRBD2 covers 8 bases. Germline CDR1 and CDR2: MNHEY and SVGAGI. V shed 8 bases, J shed 4 bases, and the junction held 6 bases outside the gene matches. This CDR3 contains 13 residues. CDR3 residues: CASGTRDGETQYF. CDR3 in DNA: TGTGCCAGCGGGACTAGAGACGGAGAGACCCAGTACTTC.

CDR3: CASSKQGGQETQYF. The CDR3 nucleotides are TGTGCCAGCAGCAAACAGGGGGGCCAAGAGACCCAGTACTTC. J is TRBJ2-7 and V is TRBV14, with TRBD1 matching over 8 bases. TRBJ2-5 matches the DNA end more closely, so the J call is doubtful. Germline V CDR1 and CDR2: SGHDN, FVKESK. The CDR3 runs to 14 residues.